What follows describes a single T cell receptor beta chain. Its antigen remains undetermined. The record has no base qualities; no much larger clone is one base away. The cohort was made up of approximately 670 healthy bone marrow donors. All cohort members were sampled while nominally healthy, although unrecorded immune exposures were likely present. The donor was CMV seropositive and belonged to the group of 250 to 300 seropositive cohort members. Every donor gave a peripheral blood sample, and the peripheral blood mononuclear cells from that sample were used for TCR beta sequencing. The Qiagen DNeasy Blood Extraction Kit was used to extract genomic DNA from the blood cell samples. From a lookup of the germline V gene, CDR1 and CDR2 are SNHLY and FYNNEI. V lost 8 bases and J lost 0 bases; the stretch between them is 14 bases long. The CDR3 has 15 amino acids, counting the end cysteine and phenylalanine. Solely the CDR3 DNA is kept, with 45 bases framed from the first base.

This sample stems from a study of cytomegalovirus exposure and HLA in healthy donors (dated by TCRdb to the late 2010s). Study-level background: An earlier analysis of fewer than 750 of the donors reported about 280 Gb of sequence data and 117 million unique TCR beta sequences obtained from about 180 million T cells. Among the roughly 400 genotyped donors, approximately 77% belonged to the genetic ancestry cluster associated with self-reported Caucasian donors. Typing coverage differed by locus: A, B, C, DRB1 and DQB1 were typed in about 620-640 donors, DQA1 in around 500, DPA1 in around 580, and DPB1 in just under 480. The aim of the study was to test whether cataloging public T cell receptors could identify signatures of past pathogen exposure. In addition to the first cohort of about 650 subjects, a separate validation cohort of under 150 different subjects was used. Rather than using new phenotypic data, the later analysis identified candidate immune exposures from TCR beta sequences and from how often those sequences occurred across donors. Both class I and class II loci were covered by HLA typing, at four-digit resolution. In an earlier analysis of a few hundred of the donors, high-throughput TCR beta sequencing was used to judge whether each TCR beta V gene segment behaved as functional or pseudogenic. Using immunosequencing, the study profiled T cell repertoires from around 680 subjects and related those repertoires to cytomegalovirus serostatus. An early release covering over 500 HLA-typed donors comprised about 300 gigabases of sequencing data and 65 million to 100 million unique TCR sequences. Every discovery cohort repertoire had been produced on one sequencing platform. A later genetic analysis took genome-wide SNP genotypes for about three fifths of the roughly 700 donors and used that subset as a discovery cohort. Among approximately 370 genotyped donors of the cohort, an average of approximately 200,000 unique TCR beta nucleotide sequences was sequenced per donor, of which about 18% were non-productive. Donor age, sex, ethnicity and CMV serostatus were compiled together with the repertoire data. To study patterns of TCR occurrence, a later analysis re-analyzed previously published TCR beta repertoires from around 660 donors and added high-resolution HLA genotyping. Four or five DR-DQ haplotypes were handled as single units for association and clustering because linkage in the cohort was strong. To predict cytomegalovirus infection status, the study combined high-throughput TCR immunosequencing, statistical association of individual TCRs with disease status, and machine learning. The paper's findings and limits, for the study overall: Because HLA typing was unavailable for some donors at each locus, only the typed subset was used in association tests. In a later analysis, several top co-occurrence clusters were reported to appear linked to parvovirus B19, influenza, CMV and Epstein-Barr virus. Roughly uniform sequencing depth across donors was assumed in presence/absence analyses, although this assumption may not hold. CMV serostatus was the only immune exposure information available for the cohort. While some public TCRs were present in many individuals, most TCR sequences turned up only very rarely across donors. In a later analysis, TCR association rates were found to vary across HLA loci, with the most associated TCRs seen for DRB1 alleles and the fewest for HLA-C alleles. In an earlier analysis of some 540 of the donors, most TCR beta V segments appeared in productive rearrangements about 87% or about 30% of the time, broadly matching IMGT annotations. A total of 150 or so TCR beta chains were listed by the study as associated with cytomegalovirus. Correlated functional status among segregating V segments might reflect linkage disequilibrium, but an unknown experimental factor could not be ruled out. A cluster of highly shared sequence variants was judged likely to be a technical artifact of the sequencing pipeline. It was suggested by the authors that the approach could potentially be generalized to other disease states and immunological phenotypes. In a later analysis, some 18,000 TCR beta sequences were associated with specific HLA alleles at a false discovery rate of 0.05. According to a later analysis, most CMV-associated TCR beta chains appeared to be HLA-restricted, and the HLA associations seemed to be driven largely by CMV exposure. V-gene and J-gene trimming of TCR beta chains was associated with a missense DCLRE1C variant in a later genetic analysis, and the association was replicated in an independent cohort. The 87-base-pair reads could not distinguish some IMGT-functional V segments, including TRBV6-2 and TRBV6-3, so those segments were excluded. In a later genetic analysis, fewer N-insertions in productive TCRs were reported among donors in an Asian-associated ancestry cluster than the 666-donor mean. A further reported finding was that TCR beta sequences accurately predicted the HLA-A and HLA-B alleles for most subjects in the first cohort. In both the original and validation cohorts, the classifier was reported to diagnose cytomegalovirus status with high specificity and sensitivity. About 15 rarely observed V segments, including chromosome 9 orphons, were excluded from the earlier analysis of about 610 of the donors because counts were too low. Assigning TCR associations to individual alleles was difficult when HLA alleles, especially DR and DQ, strongly co-occurred. Only TCR beta chains were sequenced in this cohort, and the absence of alpha or paired-chain data limited detectable features. Three of the identified cytomegalovirus-associated TCR beta chains were confirmed in vitro to be specific for cytomegalovirus antigens. A later analysis found that HLA-associated TCR beta chains were more clonally expanded and had lower generation probabilities than equally common non-associated chains.

Libraries were built with the immunoSEQ multiplex PCR assay. For the multiplex PCR, a mixture combining 60 forward primers for TCR Vbeta segments and 13 reverse primers for TCR Jbeta segments was used. The CDR3 region of rearranged TCR beta genes was amplified from genomic DNA with a multiplex PCR assay. The amplified TCR beta libraries were sequenced on the Illumina HiSeq System as 87-base-pair reads. Concerning the study's data processing: In a later analysis, 77 million or so unique TCR beta chains were counted across the roughly 700 repertoires, and approximately 11 million of these chains were shared by at least two donors. A nearest-neighbor algorithm error-corrected the raw reads and collapsed the reads into unique sequences, merging closely related sequences to remove PCR and sequencing errors. V, D and J gene segments were assigned by aligning CDR3 sequences to IMGT reference sequences. For a sequence to be retained, a match of at least six nucleotides was required to both a V gene segment and a J gene segment. A rearrangement was called productive if the CDR3 had no stop codons and remained in frame with V and J, and every other rearrangement was called non-productive. CDR3 was defined according to IMGT convention as the region running from the second conserved V-encoded cysteine to the conserved J-encoded phenylalanine. In an earlier analysis of approximately 590 of the donors, sequences lacking an unambiguous match to a single V gene segment were excluded. In an earlier analysis of some 590 of the donors, V segments were called functional above 56.7% productive rearrangements and were called segregating when the between-donor standard deviation exceeded 5%. To diagnose cytomegalovirus status from the catalog of TCR beta chain sequences, a statistical classification framework was built. A later analysis assigned V and J genes by comparing TCR nucleotide sequences with IMGT/GENE-DB human TR gene sequences. The TCRdist pipeline was used in a later analysis to assign CDR3 sequences and most-parsimonious VDJ recombination scenarios. In a later analysis, every TCR beta chain was defined by the combination of its CDR3 amino acid sequence and its V-gene family, and reads without a unique V-gene family were dropped. A later analysis removed 450 to 600 highly shared, low-generation-probability nucleotide sequences to deal with suspected cross-contamination and a sequencing artifact. In a later analysis, a clonal expansion index was calculated for each public chain from normalized within-repertoire ranks of inferred template counts. A later analysis computed generation probabilities with a VDJ recombination model fitted to out-of-frame rearrangements, and checked the results against IGoR. A later analysis scored TCR-TCR, TCR-HLA and TCR-CMV co-occurrence with hypergeometric tests, applying a repertoire-size bias correction to TCR pairs. To estimate false discovery rates, a later analysis permuted the HLA or CMV assignments 20 times. In a later analysis, co-occurring TCRs were grouped using DBSCAN, with TCRdist sequence similarity added in when clustering inside HLA-allele-positive subsets. For co-occurrence clustering, repertoires with fewer than 30,000 or more than 120,000 public chains were excluded, along with a handful of repertoires with anomalous nucleotide sharing. What TCRdb holds here is the immuneACCESS table cut down to in-frame rearrangements. Part of the clones is not present; checked against another copy, under half of the missing clones reflect an unresolved V gene, and the others are unexplained. V, J and clone size are those of that table, while D and trimming were read from the DNA. The sample contains around 120,000 clones, about 74% of them found a single time. About 5.2% of the sample is taken by the ten largest.

The chain was built from TRBV2 and TRBJ2-1; the D gene cannot be resolved reliably. The sequenced material came from PBMCs. The sequence came from a female donor in good health and CMV-seropositive. The DNA is TGTGCCAGCCCGAAAGAAGCTTCCTCCTACAATGAGCAGTTCTTC. Translated, it reads CASPKEASSYNEQFF. Here the CDR3 is joined to the reference TRBV2 and TRBJ2-1 genes, and the full variable domain is: EPEVTQTPSHQVTQMGQEVILRCVPISNHLYFYWYRQILGQKVEFLVSFYNNEISEKSEIFDDQFSVERPDGSNFTLKIRSTKLEDSAMYFCASPKEASSYNEQFFGPGTRLTVL.